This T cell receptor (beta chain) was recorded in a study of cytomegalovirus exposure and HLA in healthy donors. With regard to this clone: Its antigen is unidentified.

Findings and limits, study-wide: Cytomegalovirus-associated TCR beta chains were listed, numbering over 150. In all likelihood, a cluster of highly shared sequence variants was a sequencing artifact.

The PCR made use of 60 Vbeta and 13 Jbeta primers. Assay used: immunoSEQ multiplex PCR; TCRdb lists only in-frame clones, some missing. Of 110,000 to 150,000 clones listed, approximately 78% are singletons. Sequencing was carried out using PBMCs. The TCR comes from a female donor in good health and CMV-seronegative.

The CDR3: CASSEARGRETQYF. The CDR3 DNA sequence: TGTGCCAGCAGTGAAGCCAGGGGGCGGGAGACCCAGTACTTC. The chain employs TRBV2 and TRBJ2-5, with 8 nucleotides matching TRBD1. J lost 5 bases, V lost 0 bases, and 2 bases had no gene match. CDR1 is SNHLY and CDR2 is FYNNEI in the germline V gene. This CDR3 contains 14 residues.